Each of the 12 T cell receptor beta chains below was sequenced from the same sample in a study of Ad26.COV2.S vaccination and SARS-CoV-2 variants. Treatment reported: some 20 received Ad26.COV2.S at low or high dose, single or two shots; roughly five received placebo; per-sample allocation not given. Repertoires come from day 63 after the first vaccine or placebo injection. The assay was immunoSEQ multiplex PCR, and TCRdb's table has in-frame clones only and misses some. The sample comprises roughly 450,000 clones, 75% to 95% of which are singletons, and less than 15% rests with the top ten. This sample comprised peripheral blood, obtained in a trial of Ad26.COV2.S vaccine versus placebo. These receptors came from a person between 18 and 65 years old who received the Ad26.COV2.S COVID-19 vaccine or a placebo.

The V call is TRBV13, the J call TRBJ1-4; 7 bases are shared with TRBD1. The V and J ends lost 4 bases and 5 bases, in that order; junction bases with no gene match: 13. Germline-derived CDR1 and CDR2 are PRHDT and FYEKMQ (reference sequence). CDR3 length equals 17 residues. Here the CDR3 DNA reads TGTGCCAGCAGCTGGAGGACAGGAAGTAGCGGAAATGAAAAACTGTTTTTT. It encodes CASSWRTGSSGNEKLFF.

The CDR3: CASQVGSSYNEQFF. As DNA, the CDR3 is TGTGCCAGTCAAGTAGGGTCTTCCTACAATGAGCAGTTCTTC. The V gene is TRBV5-8, the J gene TRBJ2-1; D unclear. Germline V lookup: CDR1 SGHTS, CDR2 YDEGEE. V lost 8 bases and J 1 base, leaving 13 bases between the germline ends. The CDR3 sequence is 14 residues long.

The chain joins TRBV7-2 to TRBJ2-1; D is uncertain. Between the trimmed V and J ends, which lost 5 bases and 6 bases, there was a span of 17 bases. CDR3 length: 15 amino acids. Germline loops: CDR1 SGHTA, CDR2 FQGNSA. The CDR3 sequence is CASSHTRPITNEQFF. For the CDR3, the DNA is TGTGCCAGCAGCCACACACGCCCCATTACCAATGAGCAGTTCTTC. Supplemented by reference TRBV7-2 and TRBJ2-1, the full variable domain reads GAGVSQSPSNKVTEKGKDVELRCDPISGHTALYWYRQSLGQGLEFLIYFQGNSAPDKSGLPSDRFSAERTGGSVSTLTIQRTQQEDSAVYLCASSHTRPITNEQFFGPGTRLTVL.

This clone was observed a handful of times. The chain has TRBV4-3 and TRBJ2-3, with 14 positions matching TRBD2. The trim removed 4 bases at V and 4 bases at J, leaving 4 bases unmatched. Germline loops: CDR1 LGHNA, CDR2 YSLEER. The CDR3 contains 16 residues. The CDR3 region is CASSPRLAGGADTQYF. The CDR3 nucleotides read TGCGCCAGCAGCCCCCGACTAGCGGGAGGGGCAGATACGCAGTATTTT.

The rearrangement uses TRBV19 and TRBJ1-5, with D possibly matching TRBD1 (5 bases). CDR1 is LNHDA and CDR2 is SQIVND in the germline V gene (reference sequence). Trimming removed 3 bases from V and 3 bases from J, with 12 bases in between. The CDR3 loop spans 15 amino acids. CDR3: CASSIWGRDNQPQHF. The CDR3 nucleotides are TGTGCCAGTAGTATCTGGGGCAGGGACAATCAGCCCCAGCATTTT.

The CDR3 region has the DNA TGTGCCAGCAGCATGGACCTTAACTATGGCTACACCTTC. As protein: CASSMDLNYGYTF. V usage is TRBV28 and J usage is TRBJ1-2; D is ambiguous. Germline values: CDR1 MDHEN, CDR2 SYDVKM. Trimming cost V 6 bases and J 1 base, with 9 bases left between them. The CDR3 length is 13 residues.

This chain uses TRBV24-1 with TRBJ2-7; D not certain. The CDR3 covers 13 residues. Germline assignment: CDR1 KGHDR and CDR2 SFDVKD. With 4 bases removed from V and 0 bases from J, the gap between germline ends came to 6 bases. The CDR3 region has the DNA TGTGCCACCAGTGACCCGAGCTCCTACGAGCAGTACTTC. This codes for CATSDPSSYEQYF.

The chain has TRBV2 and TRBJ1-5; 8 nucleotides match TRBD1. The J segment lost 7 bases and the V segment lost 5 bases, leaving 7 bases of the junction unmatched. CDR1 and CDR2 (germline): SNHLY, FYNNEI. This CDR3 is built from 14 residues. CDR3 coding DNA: TGTGCCAGCAGTCCGACAGGGGAAGGCCAGCCCCAGCATTTT. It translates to CASSPTGEGQPQHF.

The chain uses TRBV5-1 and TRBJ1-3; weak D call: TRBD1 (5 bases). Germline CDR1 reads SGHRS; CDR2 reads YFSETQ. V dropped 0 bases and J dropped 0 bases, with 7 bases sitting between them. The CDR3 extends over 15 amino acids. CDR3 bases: TGCGCCAGCAGCTTGGGGACACACTCTGGAAACACCATATATTTT. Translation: CASSLGTHSGNTIYF. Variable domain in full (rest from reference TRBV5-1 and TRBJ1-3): KAGVTQTPRYLIKTRGQQVTLSCSPISGHRSVSWYQQTPGQGLQFLFEYFSETQRNKGNFPGRFSGRQFSNSRSEMNVSTLELGDSALYLCASSLGTHSGNTIYFGEGSWLTVV.

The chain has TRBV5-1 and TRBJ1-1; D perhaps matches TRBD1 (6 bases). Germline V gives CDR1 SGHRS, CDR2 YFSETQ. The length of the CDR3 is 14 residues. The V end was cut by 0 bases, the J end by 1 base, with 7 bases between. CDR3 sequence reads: CASSLVTGNTEAFF. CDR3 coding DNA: TGCGCCAGCAGCTTGGTGACAGGGAACACTGAAGCTTTCTTT.

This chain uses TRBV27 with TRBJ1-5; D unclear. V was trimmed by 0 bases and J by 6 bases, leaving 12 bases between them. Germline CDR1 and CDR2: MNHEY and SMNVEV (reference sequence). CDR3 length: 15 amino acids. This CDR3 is CASSLSFPGGQPQHF. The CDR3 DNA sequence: TGTGCCAGCAGTTTATCGTTCCCGGGCGGTCAGCCCCAGCATTTT.

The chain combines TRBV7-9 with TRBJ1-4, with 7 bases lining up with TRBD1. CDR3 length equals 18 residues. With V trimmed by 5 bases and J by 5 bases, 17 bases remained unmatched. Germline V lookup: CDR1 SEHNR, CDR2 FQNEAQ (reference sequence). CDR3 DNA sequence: TGTGCCAGCAGCCTAGGAGGTCGGACCGGGACAGTAAATGAAAAACTGTTTTTT. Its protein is CASSLGGRTGTVNEKLFF.